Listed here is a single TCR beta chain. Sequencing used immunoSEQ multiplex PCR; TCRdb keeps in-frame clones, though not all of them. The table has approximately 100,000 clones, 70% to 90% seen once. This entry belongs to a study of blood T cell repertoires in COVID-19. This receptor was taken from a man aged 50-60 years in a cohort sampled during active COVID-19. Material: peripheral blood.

The CDR3 is CVRSSERAGPYEQYV. In DNA, the CDR3 is TGTGTCAGAAGCTCTGAGCGGGCAGGGCCCTACGAGCAGTACGTC. The chain couples TRBV7-5 to TRBJ2-7; the table's D call of TRBD2 was not tested on the DNA. TRBV7-5 is a pseudogene segment. The length of the CDR3 is 15 residues.